This T cell receptor (beta chain) was captured in a study of blood T cells in healthy people across ages. This clonotype was detected ten times or more. Its cognate antigen is unknown. The people who gave samples were healthy Caucasians from Russia, aged roughly 6 to 90. Regarding the study as a whole: Across the age range, TCR beta diversity per million T cells fell in a roughly linear way. Aged donors had fewer naive CD4+ cells and lower diversity than long-lived donors.

Trimming took 5 bases from V and 5 from J; bases not matched to a gene: 7. The CDR3 contains 15 residues. Germline assignment: CDR1 MNHEY and CDR2 SVGEGT. The authors ran a second PCR of about 6 to 11 cycles using a sample-barcoded 5' primer and a J-beta primer mix. From the 5' RACE reads, TCRdb called clonotypes with MiXCR, one entry per CDR3 protein. The table lists 650,000 to 800,000 distinct CDR3 sequences, roughly half of them singletons. This chain links TRBV6-2 or TRBV6-3 with TRBJ2-5; 11 bases map to TRBD1. Sequencing input: blood. The clonotype originates from a woman older than 75 in good health. The CDR3 protein is CASSTTDRGHETQYF. In DNA form, the CDR3 reads TGTGCCAGCAGTACGACGGACAGGGGGCACGAGACCCAGTACTTC.